This T cell receptor beta chain appears in the sequencing data of a study of technical replicates of blood from several donors. Trimming took 3 bases from V and 2 from J; bases not matched to a gene: 5. This CDR3 contains 15 residues. CDR1 and CDR2 (germline): SGHAT, FQDESV (reference sequence). Sequencing was performed with immunoSEQ multiplex PCR; in TCRdb, only in-frame clones are kept and a portion is missing. This sample carries under 65,000 clones, 70% to 90% of them seen once, and the ten largest clones take over 4.5%. The sequencing sample was made of PBMCs. The sequence derives from a human donor in good health. Some clones in this sample may be carry-over from other donors' samples. The genes are TRBV11-1 and TRBJ1-2; 8 bases are a match to TRBD1. For the CDR3, the DNA is TGTGCCAGCAGCTTCCAGGACAGGGCGAACTATGGCTACACCTTC. Residues: CASSFQDRANYGYTF.